The 10 T cell receptor beta chains below come from one sample, sequenced in a study of blood T cell repertoires in COVID-19. Only in-frame clones appear in the TCRdb table, and some are missing; sequencing was by immunoSEQ multiplex PCR. The repertoire consists of 150,000 to 200,000 clones, with approximately 88% occurring once and the leading ten covering approximately 12%. Sequencing was done on a sample of PBMCs or T cells enriched from blood (not recorded which). Receptors were obtained from a woman aged 60-70 years who had recovered from COVID-19.

The chain combines TRBV29-1 with TRBJ1-2, with a tentative D call TRBD1 (5 bases). V dropped 8 bases and J dropped 5 bases, with 15 bases sitting between them. In germline, CDR1 is SQVTM, CDR2 ANQGSEA. The length of the CDR3 is 12 residues. The CDR3 spells CSTWGREYGYTF. For the CDR3, the DNA is TGCAGCACTTGGGGCCGGGAGTATGGCTACACCTTC.

The table lists this clone with a count of one. The chain recombines TRBV28 with TRBJ1-5; D perhaps matches TRBD1 (6 bases). The CDR3 contains 16 residues. Trimming stripped 5 bases from V and 7 bases from J, with 21 bases between. The germline V gene encodes CDR1 MDHEN and CDR2 SYDVKM. CDR3 protein: CASSTVLTGYRQPQHF. The CDR3 DNA follows: TGTGCCAGCAGTACCGTCCTAACAGGGTACAGGCAGCCCCAGCATTTT.

V is TRBV18 and J is TRBJ2-1; D perhaps matches TRBD2 (5 bases). The CDR3 contains 16 residues. CDR1 is KGHSH and CDR2 is LQKENI in the germline V gene. V was clipped by 3 bases and J by 0 bases, with 12 bases between them. The CDR3 loop reads CASSPDIGSSYNEQFF. Here the CDR3 DNA reads TGTGCCAGCTCACCGGATATAGGGAGCTCCTACAATGAGCAGTTCTTC.

This clone occurred once. The sample contains more than one DNA sequence encoding this CDR3. V usage is TRBV18 and J usage is TRBJ1-3; D not resolved. Trimming removed 3 bases from V and 1 base from J, with 13 bases in between. The CDR3 length is 16 residues. Per the germline V gene, CDR1 is KGHSH and CDR2 is LQKENI. The CDR3 loop is CASSPPGGSSGNTIYF. The CDR3 nucleotides are TGTGCCAGCTCACCCCCCGGCGGAAGTTCTGGAAACACCATATATTTT.

Worth noting for this clone: Additional DNA sequences in this sample encode the identical CDR3. The genes are TRBV5-1 and TRBJ2-2; 9 nucleotides line up with TRBD1. The CDR3 is 15 residues long. Germline loops: CDR1 SGHRS, CDR2 YFSETQ. V lost 3 bases and J lost 4; bases outside the gene matches: 4. CDR3: CASSSGQGSTGELFF. The CDR3 nucleotides are TGCGCCAGCAGCTCGGGACAGGGAAGCACCGGGGAGCTGTTTTTT.

V usage is TRBV3-1 (or the pseudogene TRBV3-2) and J usage is TRBJ2-7, with 13 bases aligning to TRBD2. The CDR3 length is 15 residues. Trimming at V came to 6 bases and at J to 1 base, leaving 3 bases not matched to a gene. CDR1 LGHDT and CDR2 YNNKEL come from the germline V gene (reference sequence). CDR3 amino acids: CASRRTSGGSYEQYF. CDR3 nucleotide sequence: TGTGCCAGCAGACGGACTAGCGGGGGTTCCTACGAGCAGTACTTC.

The J gene is TRBJ2-7, the V gene TRBV19, with D maybe TRBD1 (6 bases). Trimming stripped 6 bases from V and 2 bases from J, with 17 bases between. The CDR3 spans 15 residues. Germline lookup yields CDR1 LNHDA and CDR2 SQIVND (reference sequence). The CDR3 bases are TGTGCCAGTAGCACTCGTCAGGGGCGTGCCTACGAGCAGTACTTC. Translation gives CASSTRQGRAYEQYF.

The chain is built from TRBV21-1 and TRBJ2-7; the table calls TRBD2, which could not be checked here. TRBV21-1 is reported as a pseudogene. CDR3 length: 15 amino acids. The CDR3, as DNA: TGTGCCGACCCCGACCACGTTCTAGTCACACTCGGGCAGTACTTC. It specifies CADPDHVLVTLGQYF.

The chain carries TRBV10-3 and TRBJ1-2, with a weak D call TRBD1 (5 bases). Germline CDR1 ENHRY, CDR2 SYGVKD. CDR3 length: 12 amino acids. V was cut by 2 bases and J by 8 bases, with 9 bases left in between. The DNA of the CDR3 is TGTGCCATCAGTGAGCAGGGAAGAGGCTACACCTTC. Its protein product is CAISEQGRGYTF.

This chain links TRBV6-5 with TRBJ1-6; D gene uncertain. V was cut by 7 bases and J by 10 bases, with 11 bases left in between. CDR3 length: 12 amino acids. The germline V gene encodes CDR1 MNHEY and CDR2 SVGAGI. This CDR3 reads CASIDVRSPLHF. Here the CDR3 DNA reads TGTGCCAGCATCGATGTCAGATCACCCCTCCACTTT.